The rows below give T cell receptor beta chains drawn from one sample of a study of shared clonotypes between healthy human individuals. Using immunoSEQ multiplex PCR, the repertoire was profiled, and TCRdb retains in-frame clones only, with some absent. The table records roughly 1,500,000 clones, roughly 98.5% of them present only once. Sequencing was done on a sample of naive CD4+ T cells sorted from blood. Receptors were obtained from a man aged 25 to 45 in good health. Both conserved end residues are part of each CDR3. The D gene is left open where the match is weak. Not every row has a clone size; where given, it reads once, few, many or a size class.

clone size	V gene	J gene	D gene	CDR3 protein	CDR3 DNA
.	TRBV28	TRBJ2-7	.	CASSTFESSYEQYF	TGTGCCAGCTCGACTTTCGAGAGCTCCTACGAGCAGTACTTC
.	TRBV27	TRBJ2-2	.	CASRAGGGANTGELFF	TGTGCCAGCAGGGCCGGTGGGGGCGCGAACACCGGGGAGCTGTTTTTT
.	TRBV28	TRBJ1-4	.	CASSAGQGYNEKLFF	TGTGCCAGCAGTGCAGGGCAGGGCTATAATGAAAAACTGTTTTTT
.	TRBV29-1	TRBJ2-2	.	CSVAFLGAGTGELFF	TGCAGCGTTGCGTTTCTCGGGGCCGGCACCGGGGAGCTGTTTTTT
once	TRBV18	TRBJ1-3	TRBD1	CASSPDRISGNTIYF	TGTGCCAGCTCACCGGACAGGATCTCTGGAAACACCATATATTTT
.	TRBV11-2	TRBJ2-2	.	CASSSGRGVGTGELFF	TGTGCCAGCAGCTCCGGGCGGGGTGTCGGCACCGGGGAGCTGTTTTTT
once	TRBV5-5	TRBJ1-3	.	CASSLAPSSGNTIYF	TGTGCCAGCAGCTTGGCCCCCAGCTCTGGAAACACCATATATTTT
once	TRBV5-3	TRBJ2-7	.	CARSATMAAYYEQYF	TGTGCCAGAAGCGCTACGATGGCAGCTTACTACGAGCAGTACTTC
.	TRBV11-2	TRBJ2-7	.	CASGRDSYEQYF	TGTGCCAGCGGACGGGACTCCTACGAGCAGTACTTC
once	TRBV30	TRBJ2-7	.	CAWSVGVPYEQYF	TGTGCCTGGAGTGTTGGGGTACCCTACGAGCAGTACTTC
.	TRBV2	TRBJ2-2	.	CASSVSMNTGELFF	TGTGCCAGCAGTGTCTCGATGAACACCGGGGAGCTGTTTTTT
.	TRBV12-1	TRBJ2-5	.	CASTPLDRGGRETQYF	TGTGCCAGCACCCCATTGGACAGGGGAGGCCGAGAGACCCAGTACTTC
.	TRBV7-7	TRBJ2-7	.	CASSLTREYEQYF	TGTGCTAGCAGCCTGACCCGTGAGTACGAGCAGTACTTC
.	TRBV5-1	TRBJ2-7	.	CASSLVLTSYEQYF	TGCGCCAGCAGCTTGGTGTTGACTTCCTACGAGCAGTACTTC
.	TRBV10-3	TRBJ2-7	TRBD1	CATRSPGQGPYEQYF	TGTGCCACCCGGAGCCCGGGACAGGGCCCCTACGAGCAGTACTTC
.	TRBV6-6	TRBJ2-7	TRBD2	CASSTTSLYEQYF	TGTGCCAGCAGTACGACTAGCCTATACGAGCAGTACTTC
.	TRBV7-8	TRBJ2-7	.	CASSLAAGRYEQYF	TGTGCCAGCAGCTTAGCGGCGGGGAGGTACGAGCAGTACTTC
.	TRBV11-1	TRBJ2-1	.	CASSFGLHEQFF	TGTGCCAGCAGCTTCGGGCTCCATGAGCAGTTCTTC
.	TRBV7-6	TRBJ2-7	.	CASSLGRGAYEQYF	TGTGCCAGCAGCTTGGGCCGGGGTGCCTACGAGCAGTACTTC
once	TRBV20-1	TRBJ1-5	TRBD1	CSAREGQGRHF	TGCAGTGCTAGAGAGGGACAGGGTCGGCATTTT